The next 28 T cell receptor beta chains were all read from a single sample in a study of control samples from healthy donors and cancer patients. Here immunoSEQ multiplex PCR was the method, and the copy in TCRdb shows in-frame clones only, minus some. In the table there are about 140,000 clones, approximately 94% of which are singletons. The sequencing input was blood. These receptors were obtained from a man in his forties or fifties in good health.

This chain uses TRBV28 with TRBJ1-1, with TRBD1 as a possible D gene (5 bases). This CDR3 is built from 14 residues. The V gene's germline CDR1 is MDHEN and CDR2 SYDVKM. V was shortened by 3 bases and J by 1 base, with 9 bases between the two germline ends. The CDR3 reads CASSLVGGNTEAFF. Here the CDR3 DNA reads TGTGCCAGCAGTTTGGTCGGGGGGAACACTGAAGCTTTCTTT.

CDR3 region: CASSLVAFGGSLGYTF. For the CDR3, the DNA is TGTGCCAGCAGTTTAGTGGCGTTCGGGGGGTCTCTGGGCTACACCTTC. This chain links TRBV28 with TRBJ1-2, with D perhaps TRBD1 (5 bases). The V end was cut by 2 bases, the J end by 8 bases, with 21 bases between. The CDR3 covers 16 residues. Germline lookup yields CDR1 MDHEN and CDR2 SYDVKM.

The rearrangement uses TRBV4-1 and TRBJ1-6; D remains unclear. CDR3 length: 13 amino acids. V gave up 2 bases and J gave up 7 bases, with 6 bases separating them. Germline assignment: CDR1 MGHRA and CDR2 YSYEKL. The CDR3 DNA reads as TGCGCCAGCAGCCAAAATATAAATTCACCCCTCCACTTT. It specifies CASSQNINSPLHF.

This chain joins TRBV11-2 and TRBJ2-7, with D possibly being TRBD1 (6 bases). From germline, CDR1 is SGHAT and CDR2 FQNNGV. Trimming removed 0 bases from V and 6 bases from J, with 9 bases in between. The length of the CDR3 is 13 residues. In nucleotides, the CDR3 is TGTGCCAGCAGCTTAGACAGGGGAAGCGAGCAGTACTTC. The encoded protein is CASSLDRGSEQYF.

The rearrangement joins TRBV5-6 to TRBJ2-7, with 7 positions matching TRBD1. Germline V lookup: CDR1 SGHDT, CDR2 YYEEEE. CDR3 length: 14 residues. Trimming removed 2 bases from V and 5 bases from J; junction bases left unmatched: 7. DNA for the CDR3: TGTGCCAGCAGCTTAACAGGGGTAGTCCACGAGCAGTACTTC. Translating it yields CASSLTGVVHEQYF.

V is TRBV24-1 and J is TRBJ2-5; D not certain. The CDR3 is made up of 12 amino acids. Germline lookup yields CDR1 KGHDR and CDR2 SFDVKD. The V end was cut by 5 bases, the J end by 2 bases, with 5 bases between. Here the CDR3 DNA reads TGTGCCACCAGTGGGCAGCAAGAGACCCAGTACTTC. Protein sequence: CATSGQQETQYF.

The V and J genes are TRBV12-3 or TRBV12-4 and TRBJ1-1; D unclear. This CDR3 comprises 12 residues. Trimming stripped 6 bases from V and 4 bases from J, with 9 bases between. CDR3 loop: CASRRGTTEAFF. The CDR3 DNA reads TGTGCCAGCAGACGGGGAACCACTGAAGCTTTCTTT.

The chain is built from TRBV6-4 and TRBJ2-2; tentatively, D is TRBD1 (5 bases). Germline CDR1 reads MRHNA; CDR2 reads SNTAGT. This CDR3 spans 14 amino acids. V lost 4 bases to trimming and J lost 5 bases, with 11 bases between them. The CDR3 DNA sequence: TGTGCCAGCAGTGGGCAGGGAAGGACCGGGGAGCTGTTTTTT. As protein: CASSGQGRTGELFF.

This sequence joins TRBV23-1 and TRBJ1-1; D remains unclear. TRBV23-1 is marked as an open reading frame, function uncertain. This CDR3 is 15 amino acids long. V gave up 1 base and J gave up 1 base, with 10 bases separating them. CDR3 nucleotides: TGCGCCAGCAGTCAATGTTATACAGAGAACACTGAAGCTTTCTTT. Amino acid sequence: CASSQCYTENTEAFF.

The J gene is TRBJ1-1, the V gene TRBV5-5, with D maybe TRBD1 (5 bases). The CDR3 runs to 15 residues. Germline-derived CDR1 and CDR2 are SGHKS and YYEKEE (reference sequence). V lost 4 bases, J lost 2 bases, and 15 bases lay in between. CDR3 bases: TGTGCCAGCAGCCTCGCCGGCAGGGCCAACACTGAAGCTTTCTTT. Amino acids: CASSLAGRANTEAFF.

The chain combines TRBV29-1 with TRBJ1-3, with a tentative D call TRBD1 (6 bases). With 3 bases removed from V and 4 bases from J, the gap between germline ends came to 10 bases. Germline assignment: CDR1 SQVTM and CDR2 ANQGSEA. This CDR3 contains 13 residues. CDR3 residues: CSVEGHGGNTIYF. CDR3 in DNA: TGCAGCGTTGAGGGACACGGAGGAAACACCATATATTTT.

The chain joins TRBV6-1 to TRBJ2-7; D not certain. The V end was cut by 1 base, the J end by 13 bases, with 8 bases between. CDR1 MNHNS and CDR2 SASEGT come from the germline V gene. The CDR3 is made up of 10 amino acids. The CDR3 sequence: CASSEGHPYF. CDR3 DNA: TGTGCCAGCAGTGAAGGCCACCCCTACTTC.

The chain recombines TRBV14 with TRBJ1-1, with 7 bases identical to TRBD1. CDR1 is SGHDN and CDR2 is FVKESK in the germline V gene. This CDR3 comprises 13 residues. Trimming cost V 7 bases and J 8 bases; bases outside gene matches: 10. This CDR3 reads CASISTGDWEAFF. CDR3 sequence (DNA): TGTGCCAGCATTAGCACAGGGGATTGGGAAGCTTTCTTT.

V usage is TRBV5-1 and J usage is TRBJ2-7; tentative D call: TRBD2 (5 bases). CDR1 and CDR2 (germline): SGHRS, YFSETQ. Trimming removed 4 bases at V and 3 bases at J, with 8 bases between. The CDR3 is made up of 12 amino acids. The CDR3 protein is CASSEGIYEQYF. CDR3 DNA sequence: TGCGCCAGCAGCGAGGGTATCTACGAGCAGTACTTC.

The J gene is TRBJ1-2, the V gene TRBV24-1, with D possibly TRBD1 on 6 matching bases. The CDR3 is 14 residues long. Germline CDR1 KGHDR, CDR2 SFDVKD. V was cut by 4 bases and J by 6 bases, with 14 bases left in between. CDR3 sequence: CATSEQGRGDGYTF. The CDR3 DNA sequence: TGTGCCACCAGTGAACAGGGCCGGGGAGATGGCTACACCTTC.

The V and J genes are TRBV28 and TRBJ2-1, with 8 bases that match TRBD2. V lost 5 bases to trimming and J lost 3 bases; unmatched junction nucleotides: 9. Germline CDR1 is MDHEN and CDR2 is SYDVKM. This CDR3 contains 16 residues. CDR3 in DNA: TGTGCCAGCAGTGTCGGTTTAGCGGGGTACTACAATGAGCAGTTCTTC. It translates to CASSVGLAGYYNEQFF.

The rearrangement uses TRBV6-5 and TRBJ1-4, with no clear D. Trimming cost V 6 bases and J 11 bases, with 16 bases left between them. Germline values: CDR1 MNHEY, CDR2 SVGAGI. The CDR3 length is 13 residues. The CDR3 protein is CASRGWTAEKLFF. In nucleotides, the CDR3 is TGTGCCAGCAGGGGATGGACTGCGGAGAAACTGTTTTTT.

The chain couples TRBV11-3 to TRBJ1-5; D remains unclear. The CDR3 totals 12 residues. Germline loops: CDR1 SGHNT, CDR2 YENEEA. V was cut by 5 bases and J by 2 bases, with 4 bases left in between. CDR3 amino acids: CASSQGNQPQHF. The CDR3 region has the DNA TGTGCCAGCAGCCAGGGCAATCAGCCCCAGCATTTT. Combining the CDR3 with reference TRBV11-3 and TRBJ1-5 gives the whole variable domain EAGVVQSPRYKIIEKKQPVAFWCNPISGHNTLYWYLQNLGQGPELLIRYENEEAVDDSQLPKDRFSAERLKGVDSTLKIQPAELGDSAVYLCASSQGNQPQHFGDGTRLSIL.

The chain has TRBV5-1 and TRBJ2-1; no clear D gene. V lost 0 bases and J lost 12, with 19 bases in between. Germline V gene data show CDR1 as SGHRS and CDR2 as YFSETQ. CDR3 length equals 15 residues. CDR3 sequence: CASSLAAPSLKPQFF. CDR3 DNA: TGCGCCAGCAGCTTGGCGGCTCCCTCCTTAAAGCCGCAGTTCTTC.

This clone was detected only once. The chain combines TRBV4-1 with TRBJ2-5, with D hard to call. Between the trimmed V and J ends, which lost 0 bases and 6 bases, there was a span of 5 bases. This CDR3 is built from 12 residues. Germline CDR1 and CDR2: MGHRA and YSYEKL. In DNA form, the CDR3 reads TGCGCCAGCAGCCAAGATAGGCAGACCCAGTACTTC. Translation: CASSQDRQTQYF.

V is TRBV9 and J is TRBJ1-3, with 9 nucleotides matching TRBD1. The V gene's germline CDR1 is SGDLS and CDR2 YYNGEE. J was trimmed by 3 bases and V by 0 bases; bases with no gene match: 7. The CDR3 covers 17 residues. The CDR3 protein is CASSVASQGAGGNTIYF. In DNA form, the CDR3 reads TGTGCCAGCAGCGTAGCTTCACAGGGGGCGGGTGGAAACACCATATATTTT.

The chain links TRBV27 to TRBJ2-1, with a possible D match to TRBD2 (6 bases). The CDR3 has 17 residues. V was shortened by 6 bases and J by 8 bases, with 26 bases between the two germline ends. Germline CDR1 and CDR2: MNHEY and SMNVEV (reference sequence). The CDR3 here is CASSPMEDPGVGYEQFF. The DNA for the CDR3 is TGTGCCAGCAGCCCGATGGAGGATCCGGGAGTAGGATATGAGCAGTTCTTC.

The V call is TRBV7-9, the J call TRBJ2-5; no firm D call. This CDR3 region has 14 residues. Germline V gene data show CDR1 as SEHNR and CDR2 as FQNEAQ (reference sequence). Trimming left V 4 bases short and J 5 bases short, with 14 bases between. The CDR3 loop is CASSSPGIVETQYF. The CDR3 bases are TGTGCCAGCAGCTCCCCAGGTATCGTGGAGACCCAGTACTTC.

The chain carries TRBV6-5 and TRBJ1-1; D ambiguous. CDR1 MNHEY and CDR2 SVGAGI come from the germline V gene. The CDR3 sequence is 15 residues long. V shed 2 bases and J shed 5 bases, with 15 bases lying between them. CDR3 loop: CASSYGPFEATEAFF. In DNA, the CDR3 is TGTGCCAGCAGTTACGGGCCATTCGAAGCGACTGAAGCTTTCTTT.

J is TRBJ1-3 and V is TRBV9; no reliable D call. V was shortened by 0 bases and J by 0 bases, with 10 bases between the two germline ends. This CDR3 is built from 16 residues. The germline CDR1 and CDR2 sequences are SGDLS and YYNGEE. CDR3 sequence reads: CASSVVPSDSGNTIYF. CDR3 nucleotides: TGTGCCAGCAGCGTAGTCCCGAGCGACTCTGGAAACACCATATATTTT.

V gene TRBV29-1 combines with J gene TRBJ1-1, with D possibly TRBD1 on 6 matching bases. V shed 4 bases and J shed 6 bases, with 18 bases lying between them. Per the germline V gene, CDR1 is SQVTM and CDR2 is ANQGSEA. The CDR3 sequence is 14 residues long. The CDR3 loop reads CSVAKPGVSAEAFF. The DNA of the CDR3 is TGCAGCGTTGCCAAACCAGGGGTCTCGGCTGAAGCTTTCTTT.

This CDR3 reads CASRPDRLNEKLFF. The CDR3 region has the DNA TGTGCCAGCAGACCCGACAGACTTAATGAAAAACTGTTTTTT. The gene calls are TRBV27 and TRBJ1-4, with D possibly being TRBD1 (5 bases). The CDR3 has 14 residues. Per the germline V gene, CDR1 is MNHEY and CDR2 is SMNVEV (reference sequence). The V end lost 6 bases, the J end lost 4 bases, and 12 bases lay between the germline ends.

This clone showed up just a few times. Other DNA sequences in this sample translate to the same CDR3. The genes are TRBV6-1 and TRBJ2-3; TRBD2 matches at 12 bases. CDR1 is MNHNS and CDR2 is SASEGT in the germline V gene. Germline trimming cut 2 bases from V and 4 bases from J; bases unmatched to any gene: 1. The CDR3 runs to 15 residues. In DNA form, the CDR3 reads TGTGCCAGCAGTGAACTAGCGGGAGGGCCAGATACGCAGTATTTT. It translates to CASSELAGGPDTQYF.